Following are 25 T cell receptor beta chains from one sample sequenced in a study of response to subunit inactivated influenza vaccine. TCRdb called the RT-PCR reads again in MiXCR, with one record for every CDR3 protein. The table has fewer than 400,000 distinct CDR3 sequences, around a fifth seen once. The specimen was PBMCs from blood, collected approximately 22 months after vaccination. Receptors were obtained from a man in his fifties or sixties who received an inactivated influenza vaccine.

In this sample, this clonotype turned up a few times. This chain links TRBV20-1 with TRBJ2-3; 7 bases line up with TRBD1. This CDR3 comprises 14 residues. Germline CDR1 is DFQATT and CDR2 is SNEGSKA (reference sequence). The ends lost 4 bases at V and 0 bases at J; junction bases unmatched: 4. For the CDR3, the DNA is TGCAGTGCTAAGGGGACAGTTAGCACAGATACGCAGTATTTT. Translated, it gives CSAKGTVSTDTQYF.

This clonotype came up a few times. This rearrangement joins TRBV11-2 to TRBJ1-1; D not certain. Trimming stripped 8 bases from V and 1 base from J, with 14 bases between. CDR1 and CDR2 (germline): SGHAT, FQNNGV. The CDR3 is made up of 14 amino acids. CDR3: CASGVAATNTEAFF. The CDR3 nucleotides read TGTGCCAGCGGGGTGGCAGCAACGAACACTGAAGCTTTCTTT.

The chain is built from TRBV3-1 and TRBJ1-1; D remains ambiguous. Germline values: CDR1 LGHDT, CDR2 YNNKEL (reference sequence). The V end lost 2 bases, the J end lost 6 bases, and 4 bases lay between the germline ends. The CDR3 runs 11 residues. This chain's CDR3 is CASSQRAEAFF. The CDR3 DNA follows: TGTGCCAGCAGCCAAAGGGCTGAAGCTTTCTTT.

This clonotype was detected only a few times. The V and J genes are TRBV6-5 and TRBJ1-3, with D hard to call. V was pared by 2 bases and J by 2 bases, with 13 bases between. The germline CDR1 and CDR2 sequences are MNHEY and SVGAGI. This CDR3 spans 16 amino acids. In nucleotides, the CDR3 is TGTGCCAGCAGTTACGCCACCAGGCGAGCTGGAAACACCATATATTTT. This codes for CASSYATRRAGNTIYF.

At least ten counts were recorded for this clonotype. This chain uses TRBV4-1 with TRBJ1-4; D remains unclear. The CDR3 has 16 amino acids. Germline-derived CDR1 and CDR2 are MGHRA and YSYEKL. Trimming stripped 0 bases from V and 9 bases from J, with 17 bases between. The CDR3 DNA reads TGCGCCAGCAGCCAAGAGTGGTCCAAAGAGGAGAAAAAACTGTTTTTT. Its translation is CASSQEWSKEEKKLFF.

This clonotype was observed a handful of times. The V and J genes are TRBV6-5 and TRBJ1-1; the D gene is possibly TRBD1 (5 bases). Trimming removed 0 bases at V and 1 base at J, with 12 bases between. Germline CDR1 and CDR2: MNHEY and SVGAGI. The CDR3 has 16 amino acids. CDR3 amino acids: CASSYSGRQRNTEAFF. The DNA for the CDR3 is TGTGCCAGCAGTTACTCTGGGCGACAGAGGAACACTGAAGCTTTCTTT.

The rearrangement links TRBV12-3 or TRBV12-4 to TRBJ1-2; no definite D call. The CDR3 totals 11 residues. Trimming stripped 3 bases from V and 4 bases from J, with 3 bases between. The CDR3 sequence: CASSFGYGYTF. The CDR3 bases are TGTGCCAGCAGTTTTGGCTATGGCTACACCTTC.

The gene calls are TRBV7-2 and TRBJ2-7; TRBD1 might be the D (6 bases). The V and J ends lost 5 bases and 3 bases respectively, with 17 bases between them. The CDR3 is made up of 15 amino acids. The V gene's germline CDR1 is SGHTA and CDR2 FQGNSA. CDR3 nucleotides: TGTGCCAGCAGCACGGACAGCGCCGTACTCTACGAGCAGTACTTC. This encodes CASSTDSAVLYEQYF.

The rearrangement uses TRBV12-3 or TRBV12-4 and TRBJ1-5; 8 bases are a match to TRBD1. This CDR3 is built from 15 residues. J gave up 0 bases and V 5 bases, and 3 bases lay outside the gene matches. CDR3: CASSGTGYSNQPQHF. DNA of the CDR3: TGTGCCAGCAGTGGGACAGGTTATAGCAATCAGCCCCAGCATTTT.

This rearrangement joins TRBV2 to TRBJ1-5; D remains unclear. V lost 3 bases to trimming and J lost 4 bases, with 13 bases between them. The CDR3 length is 15 residues. The germline V gene has CDR1 SNHLY and CDR2 FYNNEI. The CDR3 nucleotides are TGTGCCAGCAGTGATCTAAGGGTAGGGAATCAGCCCCAGCATTTT. It yields the protein CASSDLRVGNQPQHF.

The chain combines TRBV2 with TRBJ1-2; 8 bases map to TRBD1. V lost 1 base and J lost 7; bases outside the gene matches: 5. The V gene's germline CDR1 is SNHLY and CDR2 FYNNEI. The CDR3 is 14 residues long. The CDR3 coding sequence is TGTGCCAGCAGTGAAGGACAGGGGTGGGGTGGCTACACCTTC. This translates into CASSEGQGWGGYTF.

About this clonotype itself: The junction shows a germline mismatch at one end, possibly a read error. The V gene is TRBV20-1, the J gene TRBJ1-4; D call uncertain. The CDR3 totals 12 residues. Germline V gene lookup returns CDR1 DFQATT and CDR2 SNEGSKA (reference sequence). The CDR3 protein is CSAGDGAAKLFF. The CDR3, as DNA: TGCAGTGCTGGAGATGGAGCCGCAAAACTGTTTTTT.

This clonotype appeared many times. The chain has TRBV20-1 and TRBJ1-5; D is undetermined. Germline V CDR1 and CDR2: DFQATT, SNEGSKA (reference sequence). CDR3 length equals 12 residues. V gave up 5 bases and J gave up 3 bases, with 8 bases separating them. The DNA for the CDR3 is TGCAGTGCTTCAGAATTCAATCAGCCCCAGCATTTT. It is translated as CSASEFNQPQHF.

The chain joins TRBV5-5 to TRBJ2-6, with D hard to call. Trimming took off 4 bases at V and 0 bases at J, with 8 bases between the two ends. CDR3 length: 15 amino acids. Germline V gene lookup returns CDR1 SGHKS and CDR2 YYEKEE (reference sequence). The chain's CDR3 is CASSLETSGANVLTF. The DNA of the CDR3 is TGTGCCAGCAGCCTGGAAACCTCTGGGGCCAACGTCCTGACTTTC.

The table lists this clonotype with a few counts. The V and J genes are TRBV30 and TRBJ1-2; TRBD1 agrees at 8 bases. The CDR3 is 14 residues long. The junction had 5 bases not matched to a gene; V was cut back by 2 bases and J by 3 bases. Germline V gene sequence: CDR1 GTSNPN, CDR2 SVGIG (reference sequence). In DNA, the CDR3 is TGTGCCTGGAGTAACAGGGGGGGATACTATGGCTACACCTTC. Translation: CAWSNRGGYYGYTF. The complete variable domain, with remaining parts taken from reference TRBV30 and TRBJ1-2, reads SQTIHQWPATLVQPVGSPLSLECTVEGTSNPNLYWYRQAAGRGLQLLFYSVGIGQISSEVPQNLSASRPQDRQFILSSKKLLLSDSGFYLCAWSNRGGYYGYTFGSGTRLTVV.

This chain uses TRBV11-2 with TRBJ1-6; D is ambiguous. Germline-derived CDR1 and CDR2 are SGHAT and FQNNGV. V dropped 1 base and J dropped 12 bases, with 7 bases sitting between them. The CDR3 runs to 12 residues. CDR3 in amino acids: CASSLGAVPLHF. DNA for the CDR3: TGTGCCAGCAGCTTAGGGGCGGTACCCCTCCACTTT.

The chain couples TRBV4-2 to TRBJ1-5; 8 nucleotides align to TRBD1. The CDR3 runs 15 residues. V lost 5 bases and J lost 5; bases outside the gene matches: 8. Germline CDR1 is LGHNA and CDR2 is YNFKEQ. The CDR3 nucleotides read TGTGCCAGCAGCGCACGACAGGGGTACGATCAGCCCCAGCATTTT. Translating gives CASSARQGYDQPQHF.

The rearrangement links TRBV3-1 to TRBJ2-7, with unresolved D. Germline lookup yields CDR1 LGHDT and CDR2 YNNKEL (reference sequence). The germline V and J ends were trimmed by 4 bases and 2 bases, with 12 bases remaining between them. The CDR3 loop spans 14 amino acids. The CDR3 DNA is TGTGCCAGCAGCCGGAGTCAGAGGACCTACGAGCAGTACTTC. This codes for CASSRSQRTYEQYF.

This rearrangement joins TRBV29-1 to TRBJ2-1; D possibly matches TRBD1 or TRBD2 (5 bases each). The CDR3 covers 13 residues. With 3 bases removed from V and 3 bases from J, the gap between germline ends came to 9 bases. Germline V lookup: CDR1 SQVTM, CDR2 ANQGSEA. CDR3 amino acids: CSVDGTVYNEQFF. CDR3 DNA: TGCAGCGTTGACGGGACGGTCTACAATGAGCAGTTCTTC.

The genes are TRBV20-1 and TRBJ2-7, with 12 bases lining up with TRBD2. Germline V CDR1 and CDR2: DFQATT, SNEGSKA (reference sequence). V was clipped by 6 bases and J by 3 bases; unmatched bases: 12. The CDR3 is 16 amino acids. The CDR3 loop reads CSADPTSGGPNYEQYF. CDR3 nucleotide sequence: TGCAGTGCCGATCCGACTAGCGGGGGACCCAACTACGAGCAGTACTTC.

This chain connects TRBV5-1 to TRBJ2-1; maybe TRBD2 (5 bases). The V and J ends lost 0 bases and 4 bases respectively, with 11 bases between them. The CDR3 is 15 amino acids. The germline CDR1 and CDR2 sequences are SGHRS and YFSETQ. CDR3 amino acids: CASSLDPSFYNEQFF. The CDR3 DNA sequence: TGCGCCAGCAGCTTGGATCCTAGCTTTTACAATGAGCAGTTCTTC.

This clonotype was seen ten or more times. This chain connects TRBV7-2 to TRBJ1-5; D is perhaps TRBD1 (5 bases). CDR3 length: 15 residues. The germline V and J ends were trimmed by 2 bases and 2 bases, with 10 bases remaining between them. Germline CDR1 and CDR2: SGHTA and FQGNSA. CDR3 loop: CASSLMGLGNQPQHF. The CDR3 nucleotides are TGTGCCAGCAGCTTAATGGGGCTTGGCAATCAGCCCCAGCATTTT.

This chain links TRBV7-9 with TRBJ1-6; 8 nucleotides agree with TRBD1. The CDR3 length is 15 residues. Germline CDR1 and CDR2: SEHNR and FQNEAQ (reference sequence). Trimming at V came to 5 bases and at J to 10 bases, leaving 10 bases not matched to a gene. The CDR3 sequence: CASSLWTGYESPLHF. CDR3 nucleotide sequence: TGTGCCAGCAGCCTCTGGACAGGGTACGAATCACCCCTCCACTTT.

This clonotype was seen a handful of times. The chain employs TRBV5-1 and TRBJ2-1; perhaps TRBD1 as D (6 bases). The CDR3 is made up of 18 amino acids. V was clipped by 1 base and J by 1 base, with 18 bases between them. Germline lookup yields CDR1 SGHRS and CDR2 YFSETQ. The chain's CDR3 is CASSLSQGNSRSYNEQFF. CDR3 nucleotides: TGCGCCAGCAGCTTGTCGCAGGGGAACTCACGGTCCTACAATGAGCAGTTCTTC. The entire variable domain, with the rest obtained from reference TRBV5-1 and TRBJ2-1, is as follows: KAGVTQTPRYLIKTRGQQVTLSCSPISGHRSVSWYQQTPGQGLQFLFEYFSETQRNKGNFPGRFSGRQFSNSRSEMNVSTLELGDSALYLCASSLSQGNSRSYNEQFFGPGTRLTVL.

The chain carries TRBV24-1 and TRBJ2-3; 9 bases fit TRBD2. The germline CDR1 and CDR2 sequences are KGHDR and SFDVKD. J gave up 2 bases and V 4 bases, and 12 bases lay outside the gene matches. The CDR3 length is 18 residues. CDR3 nucleotide sequence: TGTGCCACCAGTGACCCCACCGTAGCGGGGGCGAACACAGATACGCAGTATTTT. Its translation: CATSDPTVAGANTDTQYF.